This TCR beta chain was identified in a study of T cells expressing NK-cell markers. About the study: Within the sequenced cohort of eight donors, seven exhibited HCMV seropositivity and one was seronegative. Findings and caveats of the study: The share of CD8+ T cells held by dominant NKG2C+ clonotypes was roughly 1.0-8% in several donors.

The authors made TCR beta cDNA libraries by 5'RACE template switching. This switching added a universal primer site and UMIs. From its re-call of the 5' RACE reads, TCRdb lists each CDR3 protein once, without DNA. This table lists 150,000 or so distinct CDR3 sequences. Points on this clonotype: The antigen is not known.

Looked up from germline, CDR1 is MDHEN and CDR2 is SYDVKM. The CDR3 extends over 17 amino acids. This clonotype was obtained from a woman in her forties or fifties in good health. The sample was blood T cells: a sorted CD56 or NKG2C T cell subset, CD4+ or CD8+ T cells, or bulk PBMC T cells (not recorded which). The V gene is TRBV28, the J gene TRBJ2-1; TCRdb lists TRBD2, though no DNA is available to test this call. This CDR3 is CASSLFSGLATYNEQFF.